What follows describes a single T cell receptor beta chain. As yet, its antigen is unknown. This sample was included in a study of T cell responses to AZD1222 COVID-19 vaccine. Study findings and constraints: The study identified only five or six AZD1222 recipients as seropositive at baseline. Spike-specific TCRs gained breadth and depth after people received two AZD1222 doses.

Trimming removed 0 bases from V and 6 bases from J, with 14 bases in between. The CDR3 length is 15 residues. In germline, CDR1 is LNHDA, CDR2 SQIVND (reference sequence). Only in-frame clones appear in the TCRdb table, and some are missing; sequencing was by immunoSEQ multiplex PCR. The table records 140,000 to 150,000 clones, around 87% of them present only once. The rearrangement links TRBV19 to TRBJ1-1; D possibly corresponds to TRBD1 (5 bases). This receptor was taken from an adult in good health. The sample here was peripheral blood, taken on day 0 of AZD1222 vaccination. CDR3 nucleotide sequence: TGTGCCAGTAGTATAGATGGGAGGGGCCTGGCTGAAGCTTTCTTT. It translates to CASSIDGRGLAEAFF.